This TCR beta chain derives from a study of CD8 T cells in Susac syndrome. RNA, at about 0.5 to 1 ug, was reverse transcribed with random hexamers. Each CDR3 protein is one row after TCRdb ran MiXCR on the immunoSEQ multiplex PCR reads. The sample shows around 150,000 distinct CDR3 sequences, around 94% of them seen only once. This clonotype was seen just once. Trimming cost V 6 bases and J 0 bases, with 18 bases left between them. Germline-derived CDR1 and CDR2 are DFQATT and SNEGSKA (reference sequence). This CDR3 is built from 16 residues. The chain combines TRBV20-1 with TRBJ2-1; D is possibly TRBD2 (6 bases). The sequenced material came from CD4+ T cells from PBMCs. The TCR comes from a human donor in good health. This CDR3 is CSALTGTGSSYNEQFF. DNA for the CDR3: TGCAGTGCCTTAACCGGGACTGGAAGCTCCTACAATGAGCAGTTCTTC.